Shown below are 9 T cell receptor beta chains from a single sample sequenced in a study of Ad26.COV2.S vaccination and SARS-CoV-2 variants. Stated treatment: some 19 received Ad26.COV2.S at low or high dose, single or two shots; 5 received placebo; per-sample allocation not given. The investigators took samples on day 63 after the first vaccine or placebo injection. Method: immunoSEQ multiplex PCR; TCRdb's copy keeps in-frame clones and lacks some. The sample lists about 680,000 clones, 89% occurring once. The specimen comprised peripheral blood, sampled in a trial of Ad26.COV2.S vaccine versus placebo. These receptors were obtained from a person between 18 and 59 years old who received the Ad26.COV2.S COVID-19 vaccine or a placebo.

The genes are TRBV6-1 and TRBJ2-5; 13 nucleotides match TRBD2. Germline CDR1 and CDR2: MNHNS and SASEGT. Trimming took 6 bases from V and 5 from J; bases not matched to a gene: 6. The CDR3 spans 15 residues. The CDR3 nucleotides read TGTGCCAGCAGCCGACTAGCGGGGGGCGGGGAGACCCAGTACTTC. Translation gives CASSRLAGGGETQYF.

The rearrangement links TRBV4-3 to TRBJ2-1, with unresolved D. The CDR3 sequence is 15 residues long. Looked up from germline, CDR1 is LGHNA and CDR2 is YSLEER. Trimming stripped 0 bases from V and 0 bases from J, with 6 bases between. The CDR3 DNA sequence: TGCGCCAGCAGCCAAGATCCGAGCTCCTACAATGAGCAGTTCTTC. This codes for CASSQDPSSYNEQFF.

This chain links TRBV6-6 with TRBJ2-6; D not certain. The CDR3 spans 15 residues. V lost 6 bases, J lost 0 bases, and 9 bases lay in between. CDR1 MNHNY and CDR2 SVGAGI come from the germline V gene (reference sequence). The CDR3 is CASSSETSGANVLTF. The CDR3 DNA is TGTGCCAGCAGCTCGGAAACCTCTGGGGCCAACGTCCTGACTTTC.

The rearrangement links TRBV29-1 to TRBJ2-1, with 7 bases matching TRBD2. The CDR3 covers 13 residues. The germline CDR1 and CDR2 sequences are SQVTM and ANQGSEA. J lost 8 bases, V lost 4 bases, and 8 bases had no gene match. The CDR3, as DNA: TGCAGCGTTGTTCTGGTAGCGGGCTATGAGCAGTTCTTC. Translation: CSVVLVAGYEQFF.

The V gene is TRBV4-3, the J gene TRBJ1-3; D is possibly TRBD1 (6 bases). The CDR3 runs 16 residues. Germline CDR1 and CDR2: LGHNA and YSLEER. The V end lost 1 base, the J end lost 1 base, and 11 bases lay between the germline ends. The CDR3: CASSQAPGASGNTIYF. CDR3 nucleotide sequence: TGCGCCAGCAGCCAAGCCCCGGGGGCTTCTGGAAACACCATATATTTT.

This clone was seen a few times. This rearrangement joins TRBV6-1 to TRBJ1-4; D perhaps matches TRBD1 (5 bases). V gave up 4 bases and J gave up 3 bases, with 15 bases separating them. CDR1 is MNHNS and CDR2 is SASEGT in the germline V gene. The CDR3 has 16 amino acids. DNA for the CDR3: TGTGCCAGCAGTGGATCGAGGGGTTCAGCTAATGAAAAACTGTTTTTT. Translating it yields CASSGSRGSANEKLFF.

Of note for this clone: Other DNA sequences within the sample encode an identical CDR3. The chain recombines TRBV19 with TRBJ2-7; D gene ambiguous. The V end was cut by 0 bases, the J end by 1 base, with 4 bases between. The CDR3 consists of 13 residues. CDR1 and CDR2 from the germline V gene are LNHDA and SQIVND (reference sequence). CDR3 residues: CASSIEGSYEQYF. Here the CDR3 DNA reads TGTGCCAGTAGTATAGAAGGGTCCTACGAGCAGTACTTC.

Concerning this clone: At the DNA level, this CDR3 is encoded by other sequences in the same sample as well. The chain combines TRBV6-5 with TRBJ1-1; the match to TRBD1 covers 7 bases. CDR1 is MNHEY, CDR2 SVGAGI, per germline. V trimming: 5 bases; J trimming: 3 bases; junction bases outside the gene matches: 6. The CDR3 is 14 amino acids. This chain's CDR3 is CASSIQGLDTEAFF. The CDR3 nucleotides are TGTGCCAGCAGTATACAGGGGTTAGACACTGAAGCTTTCTTT.

The rearrangement joins TRBV20-1 to TRBJ2-1; TRBD2 might be the D (6 bases). Trimming cost V 3 bases and J 8 bases, with 11 bases left between them. The CDR3 has 12 amino acids. CDR1 is DFQATT and CDR2 is SNEGSKA in the germline V gene (reference sequence). In DNA, the CDR3 is TGCAGTGCTAGTGGGACTCCAGATGAGCAGTTCTTC. Encoded protein: CSASGTPDEQFF.